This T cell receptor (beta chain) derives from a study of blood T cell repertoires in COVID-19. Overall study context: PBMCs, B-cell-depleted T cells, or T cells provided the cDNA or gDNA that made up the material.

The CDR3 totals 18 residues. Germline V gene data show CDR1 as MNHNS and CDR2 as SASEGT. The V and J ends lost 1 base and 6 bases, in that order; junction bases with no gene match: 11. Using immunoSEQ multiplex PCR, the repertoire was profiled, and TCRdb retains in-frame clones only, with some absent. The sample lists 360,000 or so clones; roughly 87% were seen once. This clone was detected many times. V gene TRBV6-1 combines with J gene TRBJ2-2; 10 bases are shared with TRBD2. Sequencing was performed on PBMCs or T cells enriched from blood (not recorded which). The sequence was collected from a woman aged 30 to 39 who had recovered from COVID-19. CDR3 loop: CASSEVYPSGSTSGELFF. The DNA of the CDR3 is TGTGCCAGCAGTGAAGTCTATCCTAGCGGGAGTACATCCGGGGAGCTGTTTTTT.